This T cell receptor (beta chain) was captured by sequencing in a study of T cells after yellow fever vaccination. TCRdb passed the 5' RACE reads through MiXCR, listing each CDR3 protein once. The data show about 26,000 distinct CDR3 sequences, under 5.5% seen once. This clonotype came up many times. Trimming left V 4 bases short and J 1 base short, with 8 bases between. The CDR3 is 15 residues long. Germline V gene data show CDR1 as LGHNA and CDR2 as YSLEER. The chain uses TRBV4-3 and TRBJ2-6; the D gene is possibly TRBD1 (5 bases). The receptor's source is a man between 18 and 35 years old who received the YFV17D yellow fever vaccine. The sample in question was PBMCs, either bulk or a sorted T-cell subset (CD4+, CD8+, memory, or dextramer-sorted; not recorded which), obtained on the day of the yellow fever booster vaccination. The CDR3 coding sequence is TGCGCCAGCAGCCGTCAGGGTTCTGGGGCCAACGTCCTGACTTTC. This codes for CASSRQGSGANVLTF.